Sequencing of this T cell receptor beta chain was carried out in a study of blood T cell repertoires in COVID-19. About the study: Both acute and convalescent COVID-19 samples were obtained from the United States, Italy and Spain. T cells, B-cell-depleted T cells, or PBMCs supplied cDNA or gDNA.

Authors' methods: Researchers report that nucleated cell counts were estimated from reference gene primer amplification. TCRdb keeps only in-frame clones here, not all; method: immunoSEQ multiplex PCR. V, J and clone size derive from that table, while D and trimming were established from the DNA sequence. The sample holds some 290,000 clones, about 86% seen once. Enrollment of patients from Seattle took place during active infection, with longitudinal follow-up. The germline V gene has CDR1 SGDLS and CDR2 YYNGEE. The CDR3 runs 15 residues. The germline V and J ends were trimmed by 3 bases and 0 bases, with 11 bases remaining between them.

The source is a woman aged 25 to 39 with COVID-19, enrolled during active disease. The chain uses TRBV9 and TRBJ2-3; no definite D call. Sample: peripheral blood. CDR3 residues: CASSALIASTDTQYF. DNA for the CDR3: TGTGCCAGCAGCGCCTTAATAGCTAGCACAGATACGCAGTATTTT.